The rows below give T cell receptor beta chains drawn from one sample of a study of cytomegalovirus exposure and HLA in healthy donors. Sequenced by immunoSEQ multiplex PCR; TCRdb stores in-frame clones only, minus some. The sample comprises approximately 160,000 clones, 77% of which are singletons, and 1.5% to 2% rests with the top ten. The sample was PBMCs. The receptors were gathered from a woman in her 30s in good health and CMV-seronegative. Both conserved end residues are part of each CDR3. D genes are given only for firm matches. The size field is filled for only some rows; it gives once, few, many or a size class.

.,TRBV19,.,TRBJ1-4,TGTGCCAGTAGTATCAGACACCCTCCAACTAATGAAAAACTGTTTTTT,CASSIRHPPTNEKLFF
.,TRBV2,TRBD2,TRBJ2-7,TGTGCCAGCAGTGAAATTGAGCTAGCGGGGGGGGCTTCCTACGAGCAGTACTTC,CASSEIELAGGASYEQYF
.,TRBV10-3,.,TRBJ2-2,TGTGCCATCAGACCAGGGGTCACCGGGGAGCTGTTTTTT,CAIRPGVTGELFF
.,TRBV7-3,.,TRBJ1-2,TGTGCCAGCAGCTTAGGCCCAGGGGTAGTGGGCTACACCTTC,CASSLGPGVVGYTF
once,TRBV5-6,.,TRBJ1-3,TGTGCCAGCAGCTTGGTGCAGGCTGGGAACACCATATATTTT,CASSLVQAGNTIYF
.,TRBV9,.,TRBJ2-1,TGTGCCAGCACCAAATTCACAAGCTCCTACAATGAGCAGTTCTTC,CASTKFTSSYNEQFF
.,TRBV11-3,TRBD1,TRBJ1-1,TGTGCCAGCAGCTTGCAGGGGGCGGACACTGAAGCTTTCTTT,CASSLQGADTEAFF
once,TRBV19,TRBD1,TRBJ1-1,TGTGCCAGTAGTCCTCAGTCCCGGGACAGGGAGGCGAACACTGAAGCTTTCTTT,CASSPQSRDREANTEAFF
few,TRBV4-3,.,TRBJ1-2,TGCGCCAGCAGCCAAGGTGATGTCGGTGGCTACACCTTC,CASSQGDVGGYTF
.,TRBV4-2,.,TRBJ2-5,TGTGCCAGCAGCCAAGGAGCATCGGGATCCCAAGAGACCCAGTACTTC,CASSQGASGSQETQYF
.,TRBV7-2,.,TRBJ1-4,TGTGCCAGCAGCTTAGTCATTAGGGGAGAAAAACTGTTTTTT,CASSLVIRGEKLFF
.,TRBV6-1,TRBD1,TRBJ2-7,TGTGCCAGCAGTGGGGACAGGGTACCCTACGAGCAGTACTTC,CASSGDRVPYEQYF
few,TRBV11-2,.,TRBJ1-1,TGTGCCAGCAGCGCCGAGGACACTGAAGCTTTCTTT,CASSAEDTEAFF
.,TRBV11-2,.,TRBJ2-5,TGTGCCAGCAGCTTCCCTGCTACGAGGACCCAGTACTTC,CASSFPATRTQYF
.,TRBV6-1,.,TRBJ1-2,TGTGCCAGCAGCGCCTCTGGACAGAACTATGGCTACACCTTC,CASSASGQNYGYTF
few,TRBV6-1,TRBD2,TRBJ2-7,TGTGCCAGCAGTGAAAGAAGCGGGAGGGAAGGGTACGAGCAGTACTTC,CASSERSGREGYEQYF
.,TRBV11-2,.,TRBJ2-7,TGTGCCAGCGTGTCTCCACAGGGCTACGAGCAGTACTTC,CASVSPQGYEQYF
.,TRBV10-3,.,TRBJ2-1,TGTGCCATCAGTGTAACACAGGAGAACAATGAGCAGTTCTTC,CAISVTQENNEQFF
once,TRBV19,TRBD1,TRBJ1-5,TGTGCCAGTAGTATTGGACAGGTAAGCCGCAATCAGCCCCAGCATTTT,CASSIGQVSRNQPQHF
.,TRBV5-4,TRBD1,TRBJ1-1,TGTGCCAGCAGCTTGGGGGGCAGGGGGACTGAAGCTTTCTTT,CASSLGGRGTEAFF
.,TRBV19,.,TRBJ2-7,TGTGCCAGTAGCCAGGGGTACGAACTCGGGCAGTACTTC,CASSQGYELGQYF
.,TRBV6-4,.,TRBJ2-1,TGTGCCAGCAGTGTTAACCCTATTACAGGCTCCTACAATGAGCAGTTCTTC,CASSVNPITGSYNEQFF
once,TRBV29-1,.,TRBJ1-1,TGCAGCGGGAAACAGAGCGGCATGAAAGCTTTCTTT,CSGKQSGMKAFF
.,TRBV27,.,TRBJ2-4,TGTGCCAGCAGTTCATCCTCCCTAGCCAAAAACATTCAGTACTTC,CASSSSSLAKNIQYF
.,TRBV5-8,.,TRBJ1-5,TGTGCCAGCATTAATCCGGCTTGGCGAGGTAGCAATCAGCCCCAGCATTTT,CASINPAWRGSNQPQHF
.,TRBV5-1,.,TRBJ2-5,TGCGCCAGCAGCCGGAACGTGGGAGCCCAGGAAGAGACCCAGTACTTC,CASSRNVGAQEETQYF
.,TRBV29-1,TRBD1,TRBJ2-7,TGCAGCGTTGAAGACCTCAGACAGGGGGCAGGGTACGAGCAGTACTTC,CSVEDLRQGAGYEQYF
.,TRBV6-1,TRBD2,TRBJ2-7,TGTGCCAGCAGCCCTCCCCCTGCGGGAGCTGACGAGCAGTACTTC,CASSPPPAGADEQYF
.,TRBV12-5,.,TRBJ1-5,TGTGCTAGCCATCCGACAGGTACCTATAGCAATCAGCCCCAGCATTTT,CASHPTGTYSNQPQHF
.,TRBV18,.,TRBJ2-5,TGTGCCAGCTCACTCAGCCAGGGGCTAGAGACCCAGTACTTC,CASSLSQGLETQYF
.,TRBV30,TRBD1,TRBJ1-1,TGTGCCTGGAGTGCGGGAACAGGGGCCACTGAAGCTTTCTTT,CAWSAGTGATEAFF
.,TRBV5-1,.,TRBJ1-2,TGCGCCAGCAGCTTGGTTTCTTGGGGAGATGGCTACACCTTC,CASSLVSWGDGYTF
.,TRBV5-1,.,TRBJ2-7,TGCGCCAGCAGCGTTAGGCAGGGATCCTACGAGCAGTACTTC,CASSVRQGSYEQYF
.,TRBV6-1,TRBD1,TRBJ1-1,TGTGCCAGCAGGGGGGACAGCCAGTACACTGAAGCTTTCTTT,CASRGDSQYTEAFF
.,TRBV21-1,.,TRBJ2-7,TGTGCCAGCAGCAACACACTAGCCCCGGGGGGGCAGGTGTACGAGCAGTACTTC,CASSNTLAPGGQVYEQYF
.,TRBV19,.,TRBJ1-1,TGTGCCAGTAGTATCGAGGGGGATCGGGCTTTCTTT,CASSIEGDRAFF
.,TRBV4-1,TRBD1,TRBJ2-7,TGCGCCAGCAGCCGAGGGGACAGGGCTGCCTACGAGCAGTACTTC,CASSRGDRAAYEQYF
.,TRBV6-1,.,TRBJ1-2,TGTGCCAGCGGACAGTATAACTATGGCTACACCTTC,CASGQYNYGYTF
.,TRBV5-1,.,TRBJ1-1,TGCGCCAGCAACGAAATGGACAGGAACACTGAAGCTTTCTTT,CASNEMDRNTEAFF
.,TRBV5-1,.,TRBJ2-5,TGCGCCAGCAGCTTGGAAAGTGAGGGAGAGACCCAGTACTTC,CASSLESEGETQYF
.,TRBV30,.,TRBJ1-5,TGTGCCTGGAGCCGGGACATTAGCAATCAGCCCCAGCATTTT,CAWSRDISNQPQHF
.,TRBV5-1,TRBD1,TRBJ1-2,TGCGCCAGCAGCTGGGGACAGGACGGTGACTATGGCTACACCTTC,CASSWGQDGDYGYTF